The rows below give T cell receptor beta chains drawn from one sample of a study of blood T cell repertoires in COVID-19. TCRdb keeps only in-frame clones here, not all; method: immunoSEQ multiplex PCR. The data contain approximately 260,000 clones, roughly nine tenths of them singletons. Sequenced material: peripheral blood. The receptor source for this set is a woman aged 35 to 49 who had recovered from COVID-19. The CDR3 runs from the conserved cysteine through the conserved F or W. The order of the fields is D gene, V gene, J gene, clone size, CDR3 protein, CDR3 DNA. D genes are given only for firm matches. Some rows have no size entry. The others give once, few or many, or a class for an expanded clone.

>-|TRBV10-3|TRBJ1-5|-
CAISERGLNSNQPQHF
TGTGCCATCAGTGAGCGGGGGTTAAATAGCAATCAGCCCCAGCATTTT
>-|TRBV30|TRBJ1-3|-
CAWNPALGNTIYF
TGTGCCTGGAACCCAGCGCTCGGAAACACCATATATTTT
>-|TRBV10-3|TRBJ2-5|-
CAISYRDQETQYF
TGTGCCATCAGTTACAGAGACCAAGAGACCCAGTACTTC
>TRBD2|TRBV7-2|TRBJ2-1|once
CASSESGSRQFF
TGTGCCAGCAGCGAGAGCGGGAGTCGGCAGTTCTTC
>-|TRBV5-8|TRBJ2-5|-
CASSLVQGRETQYF
TGTGCCAGCAGCTTGGTACAGGGACGAGAGACCCAGTACTTC
>-|TRBV7-2|TRBJ1-4|-
CASSAVTQKRTRELFF
TGTGCCAGCAGCGCCGTCACACAAAAAAGGACGCGGGAACTGTTTTTT
>TRBD2|TRBV6-5|TRBJ2-1|-
CASSYSGLASYNEQFF
TGTGCCAGCAGTTACTCGGGACTAGCAAGCTACAATGAGCAGTTCTTC
>-|TRBV7-2|TRBJ1-1|-
CASSLISMTLLGEAFF
TGTGCCAGCAGCTTAATCAGCATGACTCTTTTGGGTGAAGCTTTCTTT
>-|TRBV6-5|TRBJ1-6|-
CASSYVGAGNSPLHF
TGTGCCAGCAGTTACGTGGGGGCTGGGAATTCACCCCTCCACTTT
>-|TRBV5-6|TRBJ2-3|-
CASSLWALANTQYF
TGTGCCAGCAGCTTGTGGGCCCTAGCAAATACGCAGTATTTT
>-|TRBV27|TRBJ1-1|-
CASSLNSWLANTEAFF
TGTGCCAGCAGTTTAAATTCTTGGTTGGCGAACACTGAAGCTTTCTTT
>-|TRBV19|TRBJ2-3|-
CASSQEANTQYF
TGTGCCAGTAGTCAGGAGGCAAATACGCAGTATTTT
>TRBD2|TRBV30|TRBJ2-2|-
CAWDGLAGGTGELFF
TGTGCCTGGGATGGACTAGCGGGGGGTACCGGGGAGCTGTTTTTT
>-|TRBV4-1|TRBJ2-2|-
CASSPSGLPGGTGELFF
TGCGCCAGCAGCCCGAGCGGTTTGCCCGGGGGAACCGGGGAGCTGTTTTTT
>-|TRBV18|TRBJ2-5|-
CASSPPSRATETQYF
TGTGCCAGCTCACCACCGTCCAGGGCCACAGAGACCCAGTACTTC
>-|TRBV28|TRBJ1-1|-
CASRVQKGQNTEAFF
TGTGCCAGTCGAGTGCAGAAGGGGCAGAACACTGAAGCTTTCTTT
>TRBD1|TRBV2|TRBJ1-1|-
CASGDRPMNTEAFF
TGTGCCAGCGGGGACAGGCCTATGAACACTGAAGCTTTCTTT
>-|TRBV11-2|TRBJ1-1|-
CASSLLQILNTEAFF
TGTGCCAGCAGCTTATTACAGATCTTGAACACTGAAGCTTTCTTT
>-|TRBV7-2|TRBJ2-1|-
CASSLHPGANNEQFF
TGTGCCAGCAGCTTACACCCGGGAGCGAACAATGAGCAGTTCTTC
>-|TRBV7-9|TRBJ1-2|once
CASSLWDIYGYTF
TGTGCCAGCAGCTTATGGGACATCTATGGCTACACCTTC
>TRBD1|TRBV19|TRBJ1-1|-
CASSLTGARAFF
TGTGCCAGTAGTTTGACAGGGGCAAGGGCTTTCTTT